Listed here are 23 T cell receptor beta chains from one sample, sequenced in a study of shared clonotypes between healthy human individuals. Clones were sequenced by immunoSEQ multiplex PCR, and TCRdb holds only the in-frame ones, with some missing. The table has 2.5 million or so clones, just over 90% seen once; the top ten hold around 0.14%. The sample taken for sequencing was naive CD4+ T cells sorted from blood. Stated subset: CD45RA+ positively selected. The receptor source for this set is a man aged 18 to 30 in good health.

The chain combines TRBV7-2 with TRBJ1-2, with a possible D match to TRBD1 (6 bases). The CDR3 has 14 residues. Germline CDR1 reads SGHTA; CDR2 reads FQGNSA. V was shortened by 5 bases and J by 2 bases, with 12 bases between the two germline ends. The CDR3 protein is CASSPPQGNYGYTF. The DNA for the CDR3 is TGTGCCAGCAGCCCACCTCAGGGGAACTATGGCTACACCTTC.

The chain links TRBV7-9 to TRBJ1-2; 10 bases are shared with TRBD1. The CDR3 length is 18 residues. Germline V gene sequence: CDR1 SEHNR, CDR2 FQNEAQ (reference sequence). V lost 3 bases, J lost 0 bases, and 10 bases stayed unmatched. CDR3 nucleotide sequence: TGTGCCAGCAGCTTGGGAGGACAGGGGGGGAAGTCTAACTATGGCTACACCTTC. It is translated as CASSLGGQGGKSNYGYTF.

This clone has a handful of counts. V is TRBV30 and J is TRBJ1-5; 8 bases line up with TRBD1. The CDR3 totals 16 residues. Trimming took 2 bases from V and 2 from J; bases not matched to a gene: 8. The germline V gene has CDR1 GTSNPN and CDR2 SVGIG (reference sequence). The CDR3 DNA sequence: TGTGCCTGGAGTACAGGGGGGGGCGCGGGCAATCAGCCCCAGCATTTT. Translated: CAWSTGGGAGNQPQHF.

This rearrangement joins TRBV7-9 to TRBJ1-6; TRBD1 matches 8 bases. The trim removed 1 base at V and 11 bases at J, leaving 7 bases unmatched. This CDR3 comprises 15 residues. CDR1 is SEHNR and CDR2 is FQNEAQ in the germline V gene (reference sequence). The CDR3 is CASSLVTGAETPLHF. CDR3 coding DNA: TGTGCCAGCAGCTTAGTGACAGGGGCTGAGACACCCCTCCACTTT.

V is TRBV15 and J is TRBJ2-7; 8 bases agree with TRBD1. Germline-derived CDR1 and CDR2 are LNHNV and YYDKDF (reference sequence). The ends lost 5 bases at V and 1 base at J; junction bases unmatched: 7. The CDR3 spans 15 residues. CDR3 bases: TGTGCCACCAGCCCCCTGGACAGGGATTCCTACGAGCAGTACTTC. Translating gives CATSPLDRDSYEQYF.

J is TRBJ2-2 and V is TRBV9; possibly TRBD1 for D (5 bases). Germline V gene lookup returns CDR1 SGDLS and CDR2 YYNGEE. The CDR3 totals 15 residues. The V end was cut by 0 bases, the J end by 3 bases, with 9 bases between. CDR3 sequence reads: CASSVAAGHTGELFF. For the CDR3, the DNA is TGTGCCAGCAGCGTAGCGGCAGGGCACACCGGGGAGCTGTTTTTT.

The rearrangement links TRBV5-1 to TRBJ2-6; 9 nucleotides align to TRBD1. This CDR3 is built from 16 residues. With 0 bases clipped from V and 4 bases from J, the junction kept 2 bases outside the gene matches. CDR1 and CDR2 from the germline V gene are SGHRS and YFSETQ. This CDR3 is CASSLEQGAGANVLTF. CDR3 DNA: TGCGCCAGCAGCTTGGAACAGGGGGCCGGGGCCAACGTCCTGACTTTC.

The chain joins TRBV2 to TRBJ2-2; 8 nucleotides agree with TRBD2. The V gene's germline CDR1 is SNHLY and CDR2 FYNNEI. The CDR3 totals 16 residues. The V gene end was trimmed by 4 bases and the J gene end by 1 base; junction bases not matched to a gene: 5. DNA for the CDR3: TGTGCCAGCAGTGTAAGCGGGGGATTGAACACCGGGGAGCTGTTTTTT. The encoded protein is CASSVSGGLNTGELFF.

The rearrangement uses TRBV7-3 and TRBJ2-5; D gene uncertain. Trimming cost V 1 base and J 2 bases, with 5 bases left between them. Germline-derived CDR1 and CDR2 are SGHTA and FQGTGA. There are 13 residues in the CDR3. As DNA, the CDR3 is TGTGCCAGCAGCTTAAGGCGTCAAGAGACCCAGTACTTC. Its translation is CASSLRRQETQYF. Full variable domain (missing parts from reference TRBV7-3 and TRBJ2-5): GAGVSQTPSNKVTEKGKYVELRCDPISGHTALYWYRQSLGQGPEFLIYFQGTGAADDSGLPNDRFFAVRPEGSVSTLKIQRTERGDSAVYLCASSLRRQETQYFGPGTRLLVL.

This clone was seen just once. V gene TRBV6-1 combines with J gene TRBJ2-1; 8 bases map to TRBD2. The germline V gene has CDR1 MNHNS and CDR2 SASEGT. The ends lost 2 bases at V and 4 bases at J; junction bases unmatched: 7. CDR3 size: 16 residues. CDR3 protein: CASSEPGLALYNEQFF. CDR3 in DNA: TGTGCCAGCAGTGAACCAGGACTAGCTTTATACAATGAGCAGTTCTTC.

The chain uses TRBV7-2 and TRBJ2-5; TRBD2 agrees at 8 bases. With 5 bases clipped from V and 1 base from J, the junction kept 12 bases outside the gene matches. This CDR3 spans 17 amino acids. Germline assignment: CDR1 SGHTA and CDR2 FQGNSA. The CDR3: CASSITGTRGAQETQYF. As DNA, the CDR3 is TGTGCCAGCAGCATAACCGGGACTAGAGGAGCCCAAGAGACCCAGTACTTC.

To note about this clone: In the same sample, other DNA sequences code for this CDR3. The V gene is TRBV30, the J gene TRBJ1-2; the D gene is possibly TRBD1 (5 bases). The V gene's germline CDR1 is GTSNPN and CDR2 SVGIG (reference sequence). Trimming shortened V by 1 base and J by 2 bases, and 11 bases separated the two germline ends. The CDR3 covers 14 residues. The CDR3 nucleotides read TGTGCCTGGAGTGCCCAGGGACCCAACTATGGCTACACCTTC. Residues: CAWSAQGPNYGYTF.

V is TRBV4-1 and J is TRBJ1-3, with unresolved D. Trimming removed 0 bases at V and 2 bases at J, with 14 bases between. This CDR3 is built from 17 residues. Germline V CDR1 and CDR2: MGHRA, YSYEKL. The CDR3 DNA follows: TGCGCCAGCAGCCAAGATCTTACTTCTAGCACTGGAAACACCATATATTTT. Its protein product is CASSQDLTSSTGNTIYF.

CDR3 nucleotide sequence: TGTGCCAGTAGTTCACCACGACAGGGCCCATATGGCTACACCTTC. Protein: CASSSPRQGPYGYTF. The chain joins TRBV19 to TRBJ1-2; 7 nucleotides align to TRBD1. Trimming cost V 5 bases and J 5 bases; bases outside gene matches: 11. CDR1 LNHDA and CDR2 SQIVND come from the germline V gene (reference sequence). This CDR3 is 15 amino acids long. Based on the CDR3 plus reference TRBV19 and TRBJ1-2, the full variable domain is DGGITQSPKYLFRKEGQNVTLSCEQNLNHDAMYWYRQDPGQGLRLIYYSQIVNDFQKGDIAEGYSVSREKKESFPLTVTSAQKNPTAFYLCASSSPRQGPYGYTFGSGTRLTVV.

For the CDR3, the DNA is TGTGCCAGCAGTGAAAATGGGGGGGGTTCACCCCTCCACTTT. Its translation is CASSENGGGSPLHF. The V gene is TRBV6-1, the J gene TRBJ1-6; D is perhaps TRBD1 (5 bases). The V and J ends lost 2 bases and 9 bases respectively, with 11 bases between them. This CDR3 contains 14 residues. Looked up from germline, CDR1 is MNHNS and CDR2 is SASEGT.

The chain uses TRBV4-1 and TRBJ1-2; TRBD1 aligns across 7 bases. CDR3 length equals 18 residues. Germline CDR1 MGHRA, CDR2 YSYEKL. Trimming at V came to 3 bases and at J to 7 bases, leaving 20 bases not matched to a gene. The CDR3 bases are TGCGCCAGCAGCCAGCTCGCTCCTCCGACAGGGCGGATTGGTGGCTACACCTTC. This gives the protein CASSQLAPPTGRIGGYTF.

This sequence joins TRBV5-4 and TRBJ2-3; 9 nucleotides line up with TRBD1. Germline V gives CDR1 SGHNT, CDR2 YYREEE (reference sequence). The trim removed 4 bases at V and 2 bases at J, leaving 8 bases unmatched. The length of the CDR3 is 16 residues. The CDR3 DNA follows: TGTGCCAGCAGCCCAGGGACAGGGAAAGTCACAGATACGCAGTATTTT. Its protein is CASSPGTGKVTDTQYF. The complete variable domain, with remaining parts taken from reference TRBV5-4 and TRBJ2-3, reads ETGVTQSPTHLIKTRGQQVTLRCSSQSGHNTVSWYQQALGQGPQFIFQYYREEENGRGNFPPRFSGLQFPNYSSELNVNALELDDSALYLCASSPGTGKVTDTQYFGPGTRLTVL.

The rearrangement joins TRBV12-5 to TRBJ2-5; 10 bases fit TRBD1. Germline V gene data show CDR1 as LGHNT and CDR2 as FRNRAP. The J segment lost 4 bases and the V segment lost 6 bases, leaving 8 bases of the junction unmatched. There are 15 residues in the CDR3. As DNA, the CDR3 is TGTGCTAGTGGACTAGGGACAGGGGCAGCAGAGACCCAGTACTTC. Protein sequence: CASGLGTGAAETQYF.

The J gene is TRBJ1-2, the V gene TRBV27; tentative D call: TRBD1 (5 bases). The CDR3 loop spans 13 amino acids. V was trimmed by 3 bases and J by 8 bases, leaving 13 bases between them. The V gene's germline CDR1 is MNHEY and CDR2 SMNVEV (reference sequence). The CDR3 spells CASSLWGREGYTF. DNA for the CDR3: TGTGCCAGCAGTTTGTGGGGGAGAGAAGGCTACACCTTC.

The chain joins TRBV5-1 to TRBJ2-7; the D is unclear. Germline CDR1 is SGHRS and CDR2 is YFSETQ. V was trimmed by 4 bases and J by 2 bases, leaving 7 bases between them. The CDR3 extends over 12 amino acids. This CDR3 is CASSEDTYEQYF. CDR3 coding DNA: TGCGCCAGCAGCGAAGATACCTACGAGCAGTACTTC.

This chain connects TRBV6-1 to TRBJ2-7; D might be TRBD1 (5 bases). V dropped 6 bases and J dropped 5 bases, with 17 bases sitting between them. This CDR3 spans 14 amino acids. Germline V CDR1 and CDR2: MNHNS, SASEGT. This chain's CDR3 is CASRSRARMDEQYF. DNA for the CDR3: TGTGCCAGCAGAAGCAGGGCAAGAATGGACGAGCAGTACTTC.

Concerning this clone itself: The identical CDR3 is also encoded by other nucleotide sequences in the sample. V gene TRBV5-1 combines with J gene TRBJ2-1, with D hard to call. CDR1 SGHRS and CDR2 YFSETQ come from the germline V gene. This CDR3 contains 16 residues. V was shortened by 0 bases and J by 4 bases, with 14 bases between the two germline ends. The CDR3 DNA follows: TGCGCCAGCAGCTTGGTGCCGGGCCTAACGTACAATGAGCAGTTCTTC. Its translation is CASSLVPGLTYNEQFF.

To note about this clone: This CDR3 is also generated by other DNA sequences in the sample. The rearrangement joins TRBV5-1 to TRBJ1-2; D might be TRBD1 (6 bases). V gave up 0 bases and J gave up 4 bases, with 10 bases separating them. Germline CDR1 reads SGHRS; CDR2 reads YFSETQ. The CDR3 extends over 14 amino acids. The DNA of the CDR3 is TGCGCCAGCAGCTTGGATGGAGGGGGCTATGGCTACACCTTC. Encoded protein: CASSLDGGGYGYTF.